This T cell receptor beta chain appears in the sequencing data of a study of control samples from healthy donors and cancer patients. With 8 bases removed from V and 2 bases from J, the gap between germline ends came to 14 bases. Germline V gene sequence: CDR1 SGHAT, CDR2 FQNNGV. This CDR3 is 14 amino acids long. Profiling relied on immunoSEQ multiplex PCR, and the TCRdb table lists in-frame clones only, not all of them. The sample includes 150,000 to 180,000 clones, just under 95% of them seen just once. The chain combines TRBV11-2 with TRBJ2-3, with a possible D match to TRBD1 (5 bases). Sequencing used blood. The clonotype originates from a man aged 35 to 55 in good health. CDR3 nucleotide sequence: TGTGCCAGCGGTTACTCTGGGGCCACAGATACGCAGTATTTT. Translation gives CASGYSGATDTQYF.